Sequencing of this T cell receptor (beta chain) was carried out in a study of PD-1 blockade in classical Hodgkin lymphoma. This CDR3 contains 14 residues. The germline gives CDR1 LNHDA, CDR2 SQIVND (reference sequence). With 2 bases removed from V and 2 bases from J, the gap between germline ends came to 9 bases. Relapses following autologous stem cell transplantation were seen in all patients, with brentuximab vedotin exposure varying. Broader study findings: Underlying causes for the observed repertoire differences were not defined, possibly disease activity or prior therapy. TCR diversity in CD4+, not CD8+, cells rose significantly by C4D1. Patients excluded were those beginning nivolumab under 1 year after ASCT.

Details on this clone: What it binds is unknown.

TCRdb's copy holds only in-frame clones and misses some; the assay was immunoSEQ multiplex PCR. The table lists about 6,600 clones, roughly 77% of them singletons, with around two fifths in the top ten. The source of this sequence is a human donor with classical Hodgkin lymphoma. The specimen was peripheral blood mononuclear cells (PBMCs), collected at baseline. The rearrangement links TRBV19 to TRBJ2-5; D is unresolved. CDR3 DNA: TGTGCCAGTAGTATACGAGTCCAACAAGAGACCCAGTACTTC. Protein sequence: CASSIRVQQETQYF.